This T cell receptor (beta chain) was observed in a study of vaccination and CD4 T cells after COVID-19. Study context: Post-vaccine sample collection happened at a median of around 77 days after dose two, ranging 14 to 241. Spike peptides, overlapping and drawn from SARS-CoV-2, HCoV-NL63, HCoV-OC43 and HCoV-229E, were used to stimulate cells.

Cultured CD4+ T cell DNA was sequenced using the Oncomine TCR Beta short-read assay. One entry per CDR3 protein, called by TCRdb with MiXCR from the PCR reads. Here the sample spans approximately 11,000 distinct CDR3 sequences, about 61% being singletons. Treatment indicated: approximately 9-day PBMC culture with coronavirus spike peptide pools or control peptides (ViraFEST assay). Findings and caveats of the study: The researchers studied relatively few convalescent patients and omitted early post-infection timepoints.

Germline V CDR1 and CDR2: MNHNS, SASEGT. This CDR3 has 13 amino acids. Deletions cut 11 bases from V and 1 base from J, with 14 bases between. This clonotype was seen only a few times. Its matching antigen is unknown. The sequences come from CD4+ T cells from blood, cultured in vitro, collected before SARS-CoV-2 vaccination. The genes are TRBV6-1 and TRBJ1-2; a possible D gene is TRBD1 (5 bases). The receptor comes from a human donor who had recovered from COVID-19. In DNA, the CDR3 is TGTGCCGTGACGAGGGGTAGTAACTATGGCTACACCTTC. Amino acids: CAVTRGSNYGYTF.